A single sample is the source of the 32 T cell receptor beta chains below, sequenced in a study of T cells in Graves' hyperthyroidism and ophthalmopathy (dated by TCRdb to about 2019). Library preparation employed multiplex PCR. Data came from an Illumina HiSeq 2000. TCR beta CDR3 regions were amplified from RNA transcripts. The TCR CDR3 was subjected to a first round of RT-PCR using the HTBI primer set and the Qiagen OneStep RT-PCR kit. TCRdb cleaned the public reads at Q25 with fastp, built clones with MiXCR and kept in-frame beta chains. Rows merge per CDR3 protein into single entries with the most common DNA and genes. This sample has under 300,000 distinct CDR3 sequences in its table, and roughly 15% of those were observed once. The biggest ten clones account for roughly 7.9% of the sample. The sample taken for sequencing was blood. The receptors derive from a woman in her 40s with Graves' hyperthyroidism.

Many counts were recorded for this clonotype. The chain joins TRBV19 to TRBJ1-5, with 9 nucleotides matching TRBD1. V lost 7 bases to trimming and J lost 0 bases; unmatched junction nucleotides: 7. Germline loops: CDR1 LNHDA, CDR2 SQIVND (reference sequence). The CDR3 contains 16 residues. The CDR3 loop is CASTTGGAVSNQPQHF. The CDR3 DNA reads TGTGCCAGTACAACAGGGGGCGCGGTTAGCAATCAGCCCCAGCATTTT.

This chain uses TRBV6-2 or TRBV6-3 with TRBJ2-4, with 8 bases matching TRBD1. The CDR3 is 16 residues long. With V trimmed by 7 bases and J by 7 bases, 15 bases remained unmatched. CDR1 is MNHEY, CDR2 SVGEGT, per germline. The CDR3 DNA is TGTGCCAGCACCGGTTTAACAGGGGGGAGGAGGAACATTCAGTACTTC. This translates into CASTGLTGGRRNIQYF.

This clonotype was detected a few times. V is TRBV20-1 and J is TRBJ1-5, with D unresolved. Germline loops: CDR1 DFQATT, CDR2 SNEGSKA (reference sequence). This CDR3 is built from 13 residues. Written as DNA, the CDR3 is TGCAGCGCCCGTTTCTCGCTCGATCAGCCCCAGCATTTT. Protein sequence: CSARFSLDQPQHF.

This clonotype was recorded a few times. The chain has TRBV7-9 and TRBJ2-3; possible D gene TRBD1, 6 bases. V was trimmed by 2 bases and J by 4 bases, leaving 16 bases between them. This CDR3 is 16 amino acids long. Germline assignment: CDR1 SEHNR and CDR2 FQNEAQ (reference sequence). In DNA form, the CDR3 reads TGTGCCAGCAGCTTACTAAAGACAGGTGAAGCAGATACGCAGTATTTT. This codes for CASSLLKTGEADTQYF.

This clonotype was detected many times. The chain is built from TRBV7-8 and TRBJ1-1; no firm D call. CDR1 and CDR2 (germline): SGHVS, FQNEAQ. This CDR3 comprises 14 residues. Trimming took off 1 base at V and 1 base at J, with 7 bases between the two ends. The CDR3 reads CASSLEAANTEAFF. The CDR3, as DNA: TGTGCCAGCAGCTTAGAGGCCGCGAACACTGAAGCTTTCTTT.

This clonotype was detected only a few times. The chain couples TRBV20-1 to TRBJ1-3; D gene ambiguous. The CDR3 has 15 amino acids. The germline V gene encodes CDR1 DFQATT and CDR2 SNEGSKA (reference sequence). The V end was cut by 0 bases, the J end by 2 bases, with 11 bases between. CDR3 sequence: CSARDTGRPGNTIYF. DNA of the CDR3: TGCAGTGCTAGAGATACCGGACGACCTGGAAACACCATATATTTT.

The chain recombines TRBV7-2 with TRBJ2-3, with 7 bases identical to TRBD1. Germline CDR1 is SGHTA and CDR2 is FQGNSA. Germline trimming cut 5 bases from V and 2 bases from J; bases unmatched to any gene: 4. The CDR3 has 14 amino acids. The CDR3 coding sequence is TGTGCCAGCAGCGTGGGACAGCACACAGATACGCAGTATTTT. Protein product: CASSVGQHTDTQYF.

This chain links TRBV15 with TRBJ2-2; tentative D call: TRBD2 (5 bases). The CDR3 totals 14 residues. V lost 5 bases to trimming and J lost 1 base, with 8 bases between them. Germline assignment: CDR1 LNHNV and CDR2 YYDKDF (reference sequence). In DNA, the CDR3 is TGTGCCACCAGCCGACGGGGGAACACCGGGGAGCTGTTTTTT. Translation: CATSRRGNTGELFF.

The chain combines TRBV12-3 or TRBV12-4 with TRBJ2-1; no clear D. This CDR3 has 13 amino acids. V was cut by 2 bases and J by 3 bases, with 5 bases left in between. The CDR3: CASSLYLYNEQFF. The CDR3, as DNA: TGTGCCAGCAGTTTATACCTCTACAATGAGCAGTTCTTC.

This chain uses TRBV15 with TRBJ2-1, with 10 bases that match TRBD2. The junction had 4 bases not matched to a gene; V was cut back by 0 bases and J by 2 bases. The CDR3 loop spans 17 amino acids. Germline V CDR1 and CDR2: LNHNV, YYDKDF (reference sequence). The CDR3 DNA is TGTGCCACCAGCAGAGACCCTAGCGGGAGAACCTACAATGAGCAGTTCTTC. Its protein product is CATSRDPSGRTYNEQFF.

The chain uses TRBV18 and TRBJ2-3, with D hard to call. The CDR3 contains 14 residues. V shed 2 bases and J shed 1 base, with 7 bases lying between them. Germline values: CDR1 KGHSH, CDR2 LQKENI. CDR3 region: CASSPDSRTDTQYF. The CDR3 DNA is TGTGCCAGCTCACCAGACTCCCGCACAGATACGCAGTATTTT.

This clonotype was found many times. This chain connects TRBV12-3 or TRBV12-4 to TRBJ2-3; TRBD2 matches 8 bases. The CDR3 runs to 15 residues. V lost 7 bases to trimming and J lost 2 bases; unmatched junction nucleotides: 8. The CDR3 DNA sequence: TGTGCCAGCACCCCACTAGCGGCCTTCACAGATACGCAGTATTTT. Translation gives CASTPLAAFTDTQYF.

This clonotype was seen at least ten times. The CDR3: CASSLHSLNYGYTF. In nucleotides, the CDR3 is TGTGCCAGCAGCTTACACAGCCTTAACTATGGCTACACCTTC. The chain employs TRBV7-2 and TRBJ1-2, with D uncertain. The CDR3 loop spans 14 amino acids. Germline lookup yields CDR1 SGHTA and CDR2 FQGNSA. V was clipped by 2 bases and J by 1 base, with 8 bases between them.

On this clonotype itself: Sequence at one end of the junction differs from germline and may be a read error. The chain combines TRBV5-1 with TRBJ1-2, with D maybe TRBD1 (5 bases). The length of the CDR3 is 15 residues. Germline-derived CDR1 and CDR2 are SGHRS and YFSETQ. The CDR3 DNA reads as TGCGCCAGCAGCTTGGCCTCGGACGGCCAGGGCGGCTGCACCTTC. It yields the protein CASSLASDGQGGCTF.

This clonotype has a count of ten or more. This chain joins TRBV28 and TRBJ2-5; maybe TRBD1 (6 bases). Germline V gene data show CDR1 as MDHEN and CDR2 as SYDVKM. The CDR3 has 13 residues. V shed 5 bases and J shed 4 bases, with 11 bases lying between them. The CDR3 loop reads CASSQDRPETQYF. CDR3 coding DNA: TGTGCCAGCAGTCAGGACAGACCAGAGACCCAGTACTTC.

The chain uses TRBV10-3 and TRBJ2-2, with 11 bases lining up with TRBD1. CDR1 ENHRY and CDR2 SYGVKD come from the germline V gene. V trimming: 6 bases; J trimming: 4 bases; junction bases outside the gene matches: 1. CDR3 size: 14 residues. The CDR3 spells CAIRGQGATGELFF. CDR3 coding DNA: TGTGCCATCAGAGGACAGGGGGCCACCGGGGAGCTGTTTTTT.

This clonotype was observed at least ten times. The chain employs TRBV7-9 and TRBJ2-1; D is ambiguous. V was pared by 6 bases and J by 5 bases, with 14 bases between. Germline CDR1 is SEHNR and CDR2 is FQNEAQ (reference sequence). The CDR3 contains 14 residues. The CDR3 sequence is CASRPKTQDNEQFF. The CDR3, as DNA: TGTGCCAGCAGACCTAAGACCCAAGACAATGAGCAGTTCTTC.

The chain couples TRBV20-1 to TRBJ1-2, with 11 bases aligning to TRBD1. Germline loops: CDR1 DFQATT, CDR2 SNEGSKA (reference sequence). J gave up 7 bases and V 0 bases, and 7 bases lay outside the gene matches. The CDR3 contains 15 residues. The CDR3 DNA is TGCAGTGCTAGAGAGAGGACAGGGGGCGGGAGTGGCTACACCTTC. Its protein is CSARERTGGGSGYTF.

The chain couples TRBV11-2 to TRBJ1-4; no clear D. CDR3 size: 14 residues. Germline V gene sequence: CDR1 SGHAT, CDR2 FQNNGV. The ends were cut back, 5 bases at V and 3 bases at J, with 10 bases in the middle. CDR3 loop: CASSPLRSNEKLFF. The CDR3 DNA reads TGTGCCAGCAGCCCCCTAAGGTCTAATGAAAAACTGTTTTTT.

This clonotype has a count of ten or more. This chain links TRBV20-1 with TRBJ2-4, with D perhaps given as TRBD1 or TRBD2 (5 bases each). Germline lookup yields CDR1 DFQATT and CDR2 SNEGSKA (reference sequence). The CDR3 length is 15 residues. V was cut by 3 bases and J by 5 bases, with 17 bases left in between. This CDR3 is CSASAGTAPQNIQYF. The CDR3 nucleotides read TGCAGTGCTAGCGCCGGGACCGCTCCACAAAACATTCAGTACTTC.

This clonotype was counted many times. The chain recombines TRBV28 with TRBJ2-3; D unclear. With 7 bases removed from V and 1 base from J, the gap between germline ends came to 6 bases. This CDR3 has 12 residues. The V gene's germline CDR1 is MDHEN and CDR2 SYDVKM. DNA for the CDR3: TGTGCCAGCAAGGAAGGCACAGATACGCAGTATTTT. This translates into CASKEGTDTQYF.

This clonotype has ten or more counts. This chain uses TRBV3-1 with TRBJ1-5; D may be TRBD1 (5 bases). The CDR3 contains 15 residues. CDR1 is LGHDT, CDR2 YNNKEL, per germline (reference sequence). V was trimmed by 0 bases and J by 6 bases, leaving 12 bases between them. CDR3 amino acids: CASSQDRGTGQPQHF. DNA of the CDR3: TGTGCCAGCAGCCAAGATAGGGGAACGGGTCAGCCCCAGCATTTT.

This clonotype was picked up many times. This chain connects TRBV30 to TRBJ1-1; TRBD1 agrees at 7 bases. V was clipped by 3 bases and J by 1 base; unmatched bases: 2. CDR3 length: 13 amino acids. CDR1 is GTSNPN and CDR2 is SVGIG in the germline V gene (reference sequence). The CDR3 region has the DNA TGTGCCTGGAGCCGGGACAGGAACACTGAAGCTTTCTTT. It specifies CAWSRDRNTEAFF.

This clonotype turned up a few times. V is TRBV29-1 and J is TRBJ2-1; a weak D match, TRBD2 (6 bases). CDR3 length: 14 residues. V was shortened by 6 bases and J by 8 bases, with 20 bases between the two germline ends. Per germline, CDR1 SQVTM and CDR2 ANQGSEA. In nucleotides, the CDR3 is TGCAGCGTGGGGGGAAGGTCTCTAGGATATGAGCAGTTCTTC. This translates into CSVGGRSLGYEQFF.

The chain carries TRBV7-9 and TRBJ1-1; D gene ambiguous. CDR3 length: 15 residues. In germline, CDR1 is SEHNR, CDR2 FQNEAQ (reference sequence). The V end was cut by 5 bases, the J end by 3 bases, with 16 bases between. The CDR3 DNA reads TGTGCCAGCAGCCCTAGGGCAGGCGTCGACACTGAAGCTTTCTTT. It is translated as CASSPRAGVDTEAFF.

Many counts were recorded for this clonotype. This chain links TRBV7-9 with TRBJ2-1; TRBD2 agrees at 8 bases. The CDR3 has 16 amino acids. With V trimmed by 2 bases and J by 7 bases, 10 bases remained unmatched. CDR1 and CDR2 from the germline V gene are SEHNR and FQNEAQ (reference sequence). CDR3 region: CASSLLYAGGKNEQFF. The CDR3 DNA follows: TGTGCCAGCAGCTTACTTTATGCGGGAGGAAAAAATGAGCAGTTCTTC.

V and J are TRBV19 and TRBJ2-7; possible D gene TRBD1, 6 bases. There are 14 residues in the CDR3. Germline CDR1 reads LNHDA; CDR2 reads SQIVND (reference sequence). V was pared by 9 bases and J by 5 bases, with 20 bases between. CDR3 in amino acids: CASRETGKGHEQYF. The CDR3 DNA reads as TGTGCCAGCCGTGAAACAGGGAAAGGGCACGAGCAGTACTTC.

This clonotype was counted at least ten times. V is TRBV7-9 and J is TRBJ2-5, with 7 bases lining up with TRBD1. There are 16 residues in the CDR3. Germline V gives CDR1 SEHNR, CDR2 FQNEAQ (reference sequence). The V gene end was trimmed by 5 bases and the J gene end by 7 bases; junction bases not matched to a gene: 16. The CDR3 spells CASSTNRDRPQVTQYF. DNA for the CDR3: TGTGCCAGCAGCACCAACCGGGACAGACCTCAGGTGACCCAGTACTTC. The variable domain in full, completed from reference TRBV7-9 and TRBJ2-5, reads DTGVSQNPRHKITKRGQNVTFRCDPISEHNRLYWYRQTLGQGPEFLTYFQNEAQLEKSRLLSDRFSAERPKGSFSTLEIQRTEQGDSAMYLCASSTNRDRPQVTQYFGPGTRLLVL.

This clonotype showed up just a few times. The rearrangement uses TRBV15 and TRBJ1-3, with D hard to call. The length of the CDR3 is 15 residues. Trimming stripped 0 bases from V and 4 bases from J, with 10 bases between. Germline CDR1 and CDR2: LNHNV and YYDKDF (reference sequence). The CDR3 bases are TGTGCCACCAGCAGAGATAGGGTGGCGGGAAACACCATATATTTT. Amino acids: CATSRDRVAGNTIYF.

This clonotype was counted between two and nine times. The rearrangement joins TRBV10-3 to TRBJ2-1; D unresolved. From germline, CDR1 is ENHRY and CDR2 SYGVKD. Trimming took off 3 bases at V and 8 bases at J, with 11 bases between the two ends. The CDR3 totals 13 residues. In DNA form, the CDR3 reads TGTGCCATCAGTGACACCTGGGTGGATGAGCAGTTCTTC. Its translation: CAISDTWVDEQFF.

The table lists this clonotype with many counts. V usage is TRBV27 and J usage is TRBJ2-7; D possibly uses TRBD1 or TRBD2 (6 bases each). The CDR3 extends over 14 amino acids. V lost 1 base and J lost 3, with 10 bases in between. Germline V gene sequence: CDR1 MNHEY, CDR2 SMNVEV (reference sequence). In nucleotides, the CDR3 is TGTGCCAGCAGTTTATGGGGGGCTAGCTACGAGCAGTACTTC. This encodes CASSLWGASYEQYF.

This sequence joins TRBV18 and TRBJ2-7; D might be TRBD2 (5 bases). CDR1 and CDR2 (germline): KGHSH, LQKENI. Trimming removed 0 bases from V and 5 bases from J, with 8 bases in between. The CDR3 extends over 13 amino acids. CDR3 residues: CASSPPGSHEQYF. Written as DNA, the CDR3 is TGTGCCAGCTCACCACCGGGGAGCCACGAGCAGTACTTC.